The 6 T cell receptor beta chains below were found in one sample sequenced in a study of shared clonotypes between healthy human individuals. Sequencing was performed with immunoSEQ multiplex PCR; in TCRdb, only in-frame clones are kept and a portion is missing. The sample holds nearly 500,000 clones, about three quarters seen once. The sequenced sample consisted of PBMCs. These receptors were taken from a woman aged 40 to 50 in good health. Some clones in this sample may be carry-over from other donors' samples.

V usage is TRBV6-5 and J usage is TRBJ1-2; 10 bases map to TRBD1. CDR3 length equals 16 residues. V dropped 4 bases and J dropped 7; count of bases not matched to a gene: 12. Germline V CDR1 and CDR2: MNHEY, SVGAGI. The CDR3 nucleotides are TGTGCCAGCAGTTCAGGACCCGGGACAGGGGCAGGTGGCTACACCTTC. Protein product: CASSSGPGTGAGGYTF.

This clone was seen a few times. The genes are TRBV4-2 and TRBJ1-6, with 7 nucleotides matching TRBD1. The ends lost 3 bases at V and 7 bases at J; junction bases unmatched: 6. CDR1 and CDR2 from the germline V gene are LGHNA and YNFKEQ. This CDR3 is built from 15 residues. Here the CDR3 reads CASSQDDRVNSPLHF. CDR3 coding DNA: TGTGCCAGCAGCCAGGACGACAGGGTAAATTCACCCCTCCACTTT.

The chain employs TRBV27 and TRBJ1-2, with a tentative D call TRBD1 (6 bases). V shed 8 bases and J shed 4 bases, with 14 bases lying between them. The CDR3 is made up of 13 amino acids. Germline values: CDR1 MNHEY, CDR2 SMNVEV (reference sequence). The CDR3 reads CASAPDSVYGYTF. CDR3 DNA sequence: TGTGCCAGCGCCCCGGACAGCGTCTATGGCTACACCTTC.

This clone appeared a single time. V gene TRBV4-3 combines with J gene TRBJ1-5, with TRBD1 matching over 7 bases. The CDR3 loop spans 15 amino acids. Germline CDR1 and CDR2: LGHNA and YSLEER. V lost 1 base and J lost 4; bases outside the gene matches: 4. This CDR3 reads CASSQGTGDNQPQHF. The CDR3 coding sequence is TGCGCCAGCAGCCAAGGGACAGGAGATAATCAGCCCCAGCATTTT.

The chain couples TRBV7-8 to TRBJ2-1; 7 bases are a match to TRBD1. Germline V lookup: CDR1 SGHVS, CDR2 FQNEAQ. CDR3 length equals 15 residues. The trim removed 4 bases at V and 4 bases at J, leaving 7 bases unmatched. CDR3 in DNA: TGTGCCAGCAGCTCAGGGACAGAGATATACAATGAGCAGTTCTTC. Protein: CASSSGTEIYNEQFF.

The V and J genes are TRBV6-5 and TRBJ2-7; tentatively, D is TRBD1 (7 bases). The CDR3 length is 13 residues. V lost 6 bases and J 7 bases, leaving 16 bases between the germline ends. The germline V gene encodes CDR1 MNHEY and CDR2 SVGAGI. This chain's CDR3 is CASSPRGTDEQYF. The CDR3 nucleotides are TGTGCCAGCAGCCCACGGGGGACAGATGAGCAGTACTTC.